This TCR beta chain was sequenced in a study of blood T cell repertoires in COVID-19 (dated by TCRdb to 2018 to 2020). At the level of the whole study: Samples covering the acute and convalescent phases of COVID-19 were provided by collaborators in the United States, Italy and Spain. The prospective study material was composed of cDNA or gDNA derived from T cells, B-cell-depleted T cells, or PBMCs. Subjects who had been exposed to COVID-19, were actively infected with it, or had recovered from it provided the deeply sampled blood TCRbeta repertoires that made up the dataset. The repertoires were released in a freely available public database intended as a resource for research on the immune response to SARS-CoV-2. Samples were obtained from the ongoing ImmuneRACE study (first 160 participants) and from 950 to 1,500 subjects provided by 6 global collaborators. Sample metadata almost always included a de-identified subject ID, COVID-19 status, age in years and sex. Where available, HLA class I and class II types were obtained from metadata supplied by the sample provider rather than from assay-based typing. Paper-wide results and their limitations: The amount of clinical and demographic metadata varied by source and participant and was provided uncurated.

Another Seattle source contributed samples from volunteer blood donors who had recovered from COVID-19. Each collaborating institution followed its own protocols to collect whole blood in K2EDTA tubes. For TCRbeta analysis, collaborators shipped samples in one of three forms: frozen whole blood, isolated PBMCs, or DNA extracted from either of those sample types. TCRbeta CDR3 regions were amplified from genomic DNA by means of the immunoSEQ Assay, a bias-controlled multiplex PCR. The source study handled its data this way. The number of nucleated cells in each sample was estimated by amplification of reference gene primers within the assay. To quantify the absolute abundance of each unique TCRbeta CDR3 rearrangement, sequence reads were collapsed and filtered. Productive Simpson clonality was computed per sample as the square root of Simpson's diversity index over productive rearrangements. TCRdb stores this immuneACCESS table with in-frame sequences only. Part of the clones is absent; in the studies checked, under half of the shortfall reflects unresolved V genes, and no reason is known for the rest. V and J calls and clone size are given by that table; D and trimming were obtained from the DNA. The sample profile shows some 300,000 clones; 88% of them were found once. The top ten clonotypes cover roughly 7% of the sample.

Its CDR3 holds 16 amino acids, cysteine through phenylalanine. Of the read, only the CDR3 DNA is kept; its 48 bases are in frame from base 1. The germline V gene supplies CDR1 SNHLY and CDR2 FYNNEI. The germline V and J ends show losses of 7 bases and 5 bases respectively, and no gene match explains 12 bases of the junction. A note on this clone: The specificity of this receptor is unknown. There are no base qualities to consult, and no much larger clone falls within one base.

Sequencing input: peripheral blood. The origin of this receptor is a woman aged 25 to 45 who had recovered from COVID-19. The chain was built from TRBV2 and TRBJ1-5; TRBD1 fits 9 bases in the junction. The DNA sequence follows: TGTGCCAGCACTGACGGGATAACAGGGGGCTATCAGCCCCAGCATTTT. The translation is CASTDGITGGYQPQHF.